One sample yielded the 2 T cell receptor beta chains listed below, sequenced in a study of blood T cell repertoires in COVID-19. Profiling relied on immunoSEQ multiplex PCR, and the TCRdb table lists in-frame clones only, not all of them. The table shows around 240,000 clones, with 70% to 85% occurring only once. The sample comprised peripheral blood. All receptors derive from a woman at least 80 years old with acute or convalescent COVID-19.

The rearrangement uses TRBV5-8 and TRBJ2-3; TRBD1 aligns across 7 bases. Germline V gene data show CDR1 as SGHTS and CDR2 as YDEGEE. This CDR3 is 16 amino acids long. After removal of 3 bases from V and 1 base from J, the junction contained 8 bases not matched to a gene. The CDR3 loop is CASSSQGRVGTDTQYF. The CDR3, as DNA: TGTGCCAGCAGCTCACAGGGGAGAGTTGGCACAGATACGCAGTATTTT.

The gene calls are TRBV7-8 and TRBJ1-2; 7 bases match TRBD1. The CDR3 has 15 amino acids. The V gene end was trimmed by 5 bases and the J gene end by 8 bases; junction bases not matched to a gene: 14. The germline CDR1 and CDR2 sequences are SGHVS and FQNEAQ. CDR3 loop: CASSTPTGRFGGYTF. CDR3 bases: TGTGCCAGCAGCACCCCGACAGGGCGTTTTGGAGGCTACACCTTC.